These 28 T cell receptor beta chains originate from one sample sequenced in a study of blood T cells in healthy people across ages. A second about 6 to 11 cycle PCR used barcoded and J-beta primers. MiXCR, run by TCRdb on the 5' RACE reads, gives a single entry per CDR3 protein. The sample yields hundreds of thousands of distinct CDR3 sequences, roughly 64% seen once. Sequenced sample: blood. The receptors stem from a man in his thirties or forties in good health.

This chain joins TRBV20-1 and TRBJ2-4; no clear D. The J call may be wrong; the DNA end is better matched by TRBJ2-7. In germline, CDR1 is DFQATT, CDR2 SNEGSKA (reference sequence). CDR3 size: 14 residues. The CDR3 loop is CSAINPGGFDEQYF. In DNA, the CDR3 is TGCAGTGCTATAAATCCAGGTGGCTTCGACGAGCAGTACTTC.

This clonotype came up once. CDR3 protein: CASSVDTRPETQYF. The CDR3 DNA is TGTGCCAGCAGCGTGGACACTAGACCGGAGACCCAGTACTTC. The rearrangement joins TRBV7-2 to TRBJ2-5; the D gene could be TRBD1 or TRBD2 (5 bases each). Deletions cut 5 bases from V and 5 bases from J, with 15 bases between. CDR1 is SGHTA, CDR2 FQGNSA, per germline. The CDR3 has 14 residues.

The chain combines TRBV12-3 or TRBV12-4 with TRBJ2-7, with TRBD2 matching over 8 bases. This CDR3 is 16 amino acids long. The ends lost 10 bases at V and 0 bases at J; junction bases unmatched: 14. CDR3 residues: CANCRPAGGNSYEQYF. The CDR3 DNA reads TGTGCCAACTGTCGTCCCGCGGGAGGAAACTCCTACGAGCAGTACTTC.

This chain joins TRBV20-1 and TRBJ2-7; D possibly matches TRBD1 or TRBD2 (5 bases each). V lost 4 bases, J lost 2 bases, and 9 bases lay in between. The length of the CDR3 is 12 residues. CDR1 DFQATT and CDR2 SNEGSKA come from the germline V gene (reference sequence). The CDR3 protein is CSAILGAYEQYF. DNA of the CDR3: TGCAGTGCTATTTTGGGGGCCTACGAGCAGTACTTC.

This clonotype was seen a few times. The rearrangement links TRBV5-1 to TRBJ2-6; tentatively, D is TRBD1 (6 bases). Germline V gives CDR1 SGHRS, CDR2 YFSETQ. With 4 bases removed from V and 1 base from J, the gap between germline ends came to 12 bases. This CDR3 contains 16 residues. In nucleotides, the CDR3 is TGCGCCAGCAGCCCGGACAGTAGTTCTGGGGCCAACGTCCTGACTTTC. Protein: CASSPDSSSGANVLTF.

Only a few counts were recorded for this clonotype. This chain links TRBV7-9 with TRBJ2-1; D gene uncertain. This CDR3 spans 13 amino acids. The germline V gene has CDR1 SEHNR and CDR2 FQNEAQ (reference sequence). V was trimmed by 5 bases and J by 4 bases, leaving 9 bases between them. CDR3: CASSPPAYNEQFF. The CDR3 region has the DNA TGTGCCAGCAGCCCCCCCGCGTACAATGAGCAGTTCTTC.

The V call is TRBV6-6, the J call TRBJ1-5; no reliable D call. Germline values: CDR1 MNHNY, CDR2 SVGAGI (reference sequence). The CDR3 extends over 14 amino acids. Trimming stripped 7 bases from V and 2 bases from J, with 12 bases between. CDR3 nucleotide sequence: TGTGCCAGCACCGAGGAGGCCGGCAATCAGCCCCAGCATTTT. Its translation: CASTEEAGNQPQHF.

This chain joins TRBV5-6 and TRBJ1-6, with a possible D match to TRBD1 (5 bases). Trimming took off 2 bases at V and 6 bases at J, with 12 bases between the two ends. This CDR3 region has 15 residues. Germline CDR1 and CDR2: SGHDT and YYEEEE. This CDR3 reads CASSFVGRTNSPLHF. The CDR3 DNA sequence: TGTGCCAGCAGCTTCGTGGGACGGACTAATTCACCCCTCCACTTT.

This clonotype was observed a handful of times. The chain employs TRBV7-2 and TRBJ2-5, with TRBD2 identical over 8 bases. The CDR3 spans 16 residues. Germline CDR1 and CDR2: SGHTA and FQGNSA. Unmatched junction bases numbered 9, after V lost 1 base and J lost 5 bases. In DNA, the CDR3 is TGTGCCAGCAGCTTAGTCACGGCTAGCGGGTTCGAGACCCAGTACTTC. Translation gives CASSLVTASGFETQYF.

The chain couples TRBV15 to TRBJ2-4, with D perhaps TRBD1 (6 bases). Germline-derived CDR1 and CDR2 are LNHNV and YYDKDF (reference sequence). The CDR3 consists of 11 residues. Trimming removed 11 bases from V and 7 bases from J, with 12 bases in between. CDR3 nucleotide sequence: TGTGCCGCCCGTACAGGGAACATTCAGTACTTC. Its translation is CAARTGNIQYF. Complete variable domain (other parts from reference TRBV15 and TRBJ2-4): DAMVIQNPRYQVTQFGKPVTLSCSQTLNHNVMYWYQQKSSQAPKLLFHYYDKDFNNEADTPDNFQSRRPNTSFCFLDIRSPGLGDTAMYLCAARTGNIQYFGAGTRLSVL.

With respect to this clonotype: This may be a read error, as it is one base from a much larger clone. The chain links TRBV5-1 to TRBJ2-1, with TRBD2 matching over 11 bases. From germline, CDR1 is SGHRS and CDR2 YFSETQ. This CDR3 has 15 amino acids. CDR3 bases: TGCACCAGCAGTTTTAGCGGGGGGGACTACAATGAGCAGTTCTTC. The encoded protein is CTSSFSGGDYNEQFF.

The rearrangement links TRBV20-1 to TRBJ2-1; 7 bases fit TRBD1. Germline V CDR1 and CDR2: DFQATT, SNEGSKA (reference sequence). This CDR3 is built from 15 residues. The trim removed 1 base at V and 4 bases at J, leaving 7 bases unmatched. The DNA for the CDR3 is TGCAGTGCTAGAGCGTCGGGACAGAATTACAATGAGCAGTTCTTC. This encodes CSARASGQNYNEQFF.

The chain carries TRBV25-1 and TRBJ1-1, with D possibly matching TRBD1 (5 bases). The CDR3 has 18 residues. CDR1 and CDR2 from the germline V gene are MGHDK and SYGVNS. Between the trimmed V and J ends, which lost 0 bases and 0 bases, there was a span of 17 bases. The CDR3 nucleotides read TGTGCCAGCAGTGAATATTTTCTGGAAGGGGCGATGAACACTGAAGCTTTCTTT. This codes for CASSEYFLEGAMNTEAFF. Filled out from reference TRBV25-1 and TRBJ1-1, the complete variable domain reads EADIYQTPRYLVIGTGKKITLECSQTMGHDKMYWYQQDPGMELHLIHYSYGVNSTEKGDLSSESTVSRIRTEHFPLTLESARPSHTSQYLCASSEYFLEGAMNTEAFFGQGTRLTVV.

This clonotype was seen only a few times. The chain joins TRBV5-1 to TRBJ2-7, with 9 bases that match TRBD1. The V segment lost 3 bases and the J segment 9 bases; nucleotides outside the gene matches: 10. Germline V gene sequence: CDR1 SGHRS, CDR2 YFSETQ. The CDR3 length is 14 residues. CDR3 bases: TGCGCCAGCAGCTACCGGGACAGGGTCACAGGGCAGTACTTC. This translates into CASSYRDRVTGQYF.

This clonotype was seen a few times. The rearrangement joins TRBV5-1 to TRBJ2-7, with D tentatively TRBD2 (5 bases). V gave up 4 bases and J gave up 5 bases, with 13 bases separating them. This CDR3 comprises 13 residues. Germline CDR1 and CDR2: SGHRS and YFSETQ. Written as DNA, the CDR3 is TGCGCCAGCAGCCTCAGTCTGGGAGACGAGCAGTACTTC. This codes for CASSLSLGDEQYF.

This clonotype was found a few times. The CDR3 sequence: CASSVGLDRTYGYTF. The CDR3 DNA is TGTGCCAGCAGCGTAGGGCTGGACAGGACCTATGGCTACACCTTC. The V and J genes are TRBV9 and TRBJ1-2, with TRBD1 identical over 7 bases. V was clipped by 0 bases and J by 4 bases; unmatched bases: 6. Germline CDR1 is SGDLS and CDR2 is YYNGEE. The CDR3 loop spans 15 amino acids.

This rearrangement joins TRBV20-1 to TRBJ2-7; perhaps TRBD2 as D (6 bases). Germline V gene data show CDR1 as DFQATT and CDR2 as SNEGSKA (reference sequence). The V end lost 5 bases, the J end lost 2 bases, and 16 bases lay between the germline ends. This CDR3 region has 14 residues. This CDR3 is CSADPAGLPYEQYF. Here the CDR3 DNA reads TGCAGTGCTGACCCAGCGGGCTTGCCCTACGAGCAGTACTTC.

This chain joins TRBV7-2 and TRBJ1-5, with 8 bases matching TRBD1. The germline V gene has CDR1 SGHTA and CDR2 FQGNSA. J gave up 7 bases and V 2 bases, and 10 bases lay outside the gene matches. CDR3 length: 16 residues. The CDR3 DNA reads TGTGCCAGCAGCTTACGGGCAGGGGGCTTTGGGCAGCCCCAGCATTTT. Encoded protein: CASSLRAGGFGQPQHF.

This chain links TRBV6-2 or TRBV6-3 with TRBJ2-1; D not certain. The germline gives CDR1 MNHEY, CDR2 SVGEGT. This CDR3 spans 15 amino acids. V was shortened by 1 base and J by 10 bases, with 17 bases between the two germline ends. The CDR3 loop reads CASSYFATPPTEQFF. CDR3 in DNA: TGTGCCAGCAGTTACTTCGCTACCCCCCCAACGGAGCAGTTCTTC.

The chain couples TRBV6-4 to TRBJ1-6, with D possibly being TRBD1 (6 bases). The CDR3 is made up of 14 amino acids. From germline, CDR1 is MRHNA and CDR2 SNTAGT. V was clipped by 8 bases and J by 10 bases, with 18 bases between them. For the CDR3, the DNA is TGTGCCAGCGGGCGACAGGCCGGATTGTCACCCCTCCACTTT. Amino acid sequence: CASGRQAGLSPLHF.

This chain links TRBV18 with TRBJ1-2; D might be TRBD1 (5 bases). CDR1 and CDR2 (germline): KGHSH, LQKENI. The length of the CDR3 is 16 residues. V was clipped by 6 bases and J by 0 bases, with 17 bases between them. CDR3 residues: CASSLGKRGANYGYTF. In DNA, the CDR3 is TGTGCCAGCTCGCTGGGCAAACGGGGGGCTAACTATGGCTACACCTTC.

The rearrangement links TRBV6-2 or TRBV6-3 to TRBJ1-2; D uncertain. Germline lookup yields CDR1 MNHEY and CDR2 SVGEGT. CDR3 length equals 14 residues. V was shortened by 5 bases and J by 4 bases, with 14 bases between the two germline ends. CDR3 in amino acids: CASSTPGRVYGYTF. For the CDR3, the DNA is TGTGCCAGCAGTACCCCCGGACGGGTCTATGGCTACACCTTC.

This clonotype was seen many times. CDR3 loop: CSARSQITDTQYF. CDR3 coding DNA: TGCAGTGCTAGAAGCCAGATCACAGATACGCAGTATTTT. The rearrangement links TRBV20-1 to TRBJ2-3; D gene ambiguous. CDR3 length: 13 residues. Trimming removed 2 bases from V and 2 bases from J, with 8 bases in between. The germline gives CDR1 DFQATT, CDR2 SNEGSKA (reference sequence).

In its sample, this clonotype was seen a few times. V usage is TRBV13 and J usage is TRBJ1-2; D gene ambiguous. The germline V gene encodes CDR1 PRHDT and CDR2 FYEKMQ (reference sequence). The ends were cut back, 5 bases at V and 2 bases at J, with 9 bases in the middle. This CDR3 is built from 13 residues. CDR3 sequence reads: CASSIAGNYGYTF. In DNA form, the CDR3 reads TGTGCCAGCAGCATCGCCGGGAACTATGGCTACACCTTC.

For this clonotype: Because the CDR3's place on the DNA is in doubt, the DNA is left out and the CDR3 is given as listed by TCRdb. This chain links TRBV4-3 with TRBJ2-2; the table's TRBD1 call for D was not verified on the DNA. Germline CDR1 and CDR2: LGHNA and YSLEER. The CDR3 totals 22 residues, both ends included. The chain's CDR3 is CASSQITSGQGSYEQYFGELFF.

The chain is built from TRBV12-3 or TRBV12-4 and TRBJ2-5; maybe TRBD1 (6 bases). Trimming removed 3 bases from V and 4 bases from J, with 12 bases in between. There are 14 residues in the CDR3. Here the CDR3 reads CASSFQGFGETQYF. As DNA, the CDR3 is TGTGCCAGCAGTTTCCAGGGGTTCGGAGAGACCCAGTACTTC.

As DNA, the CDR3 is TGCAGTGCTATACCAACAGGGGACCACTATGGCTACACCTTC. Amino acids: CSAIPTGDHYGYTF. The J gene is TRBJ1-2, the V gene TRBV20-1; 7 positions agree with TRBD1. CDR3 length equals 14 residues. CDR1 is DFQATT, CDR2 SNEGSKA, per germline (reference sequence). Losses at the gene ends were 4 bases for V and 3 bases for J; bases not matched to a gene: 8.

This chain uses TRBV6-5 with TRBJ2-3; 9 nucleotides agree with TRBD2. The V gene's germline CDR1 is MNHEY and CDR2 SVGAGI. The CDR3 contains 15 residues. With 3 bases clipped from V and 8 bases from J, the junction kept 9 bases outside the gene matches. DNA of the CDR3: TGTGCCAGCAGTTATGGCGGGACTAGCTGGGGTACGCAGTATTTT. The encoded protein is CASSYGGTSWGTQYF.